This TCR beta chain came from a study of human T cells and chemical hapten exposure. Study overall: Sensitization used 2% DPC on around 2 cm by around 2 cm upper inner arm skin. Each week of the roughly 25-week study, patients had diphenylcyclopropenone applied to the scalp.

Time point reported: patch test 1, 2 weeks after DPC sensitization. Treatment here: therapeutic diphenylcyclopropenone sensitization with weekly scalp DPC. TCRdb processed the RACE reads anew with MiXCR; each CDR3 protein has one entry. This sample has 300,000 to 400,000 distinct CDR3 sequences, with approximately 6.9% found just once. The sequencing used whole blood, collected in connection with sensitization to the hapten diphenylcyclopropenone (DPC). This sequence originates from a woman aged 18-29 years with alopecia areata. Some clones in this sample may be carry-over from other donors' samples.

The CDR3 spells CASSQGKTGKNSNQPQHF. The CDR3 bases are TGTGCCAGCAGCCAAGGAAAAACAGGGAAAAATAGCAATCAGCCCCAGCATTTT. The rearrangement uses TRBV3-1 and TRBJ1-5; tentative D call: TRBD1 (6 bases). Germline V gene data show CDR1 as LGHDT and CDR2 as YNNKEL (reference sequence). V was cut by 1 base and J by 0 bases, with 16 bases left in between. This CDR3 contains 18 residues.